This T cell receptor (beta chain) stems from a study of T cell changes during pregnancy in multiple sclerosis (dated by TCRdb to 2018 to 2020). General notes on the study: The study looked at changes in the T cell repertoire across pregnancy in women with multiple sclerosis.

Turning to this clone: No antigen is known for it. Per-base quality was not reported, and no clone a single base away is much larger than it.

The cysteine opens and the phenylalanine closes a CDR3 of 16 amino acids. Kept here is only the CDR3 DNA, which spans 48 bases and is read in frame from base 1. V and J are trimmed by 5 bases and 6 bases, and the gene matches miss 14 bases of the junction. The germline V gene sets CDR1 to MDHEN and CDR2 to SYDVKM. Library creation used the immunoSEQ multiplex PCR assay. The clones in this table, taken by TCRdb from immuneACCESS, are in-frame only. Not every clone is retained; where verified, under half of the shortfall comes from an unresolved V gene, and the cause of the rest is unknown. This sample has about 38,000 clones in its table, and almost 90% of those were observed once. The ten largest clonotypes hold about 0.57% of the sample.

The chain employs TRBV28 and TRBJ2-7; TRBD2 fits 9 bases in the junction. This sample comprised CD4+ T cells from peripheral blood mononuclear cells, obtained in the second trimester of pregnancy. The sequence was collected from a female donor with multiple sclerosis, enrolled in a pregnancy study. The CDR3 region has the sequence CASSLGRREGRSEQYF. The nucleotide sequence reads TGTGCCAGCAGTCTCGGCCGGCGGGAGGGCCGATCCGAGCAGTACTTC.